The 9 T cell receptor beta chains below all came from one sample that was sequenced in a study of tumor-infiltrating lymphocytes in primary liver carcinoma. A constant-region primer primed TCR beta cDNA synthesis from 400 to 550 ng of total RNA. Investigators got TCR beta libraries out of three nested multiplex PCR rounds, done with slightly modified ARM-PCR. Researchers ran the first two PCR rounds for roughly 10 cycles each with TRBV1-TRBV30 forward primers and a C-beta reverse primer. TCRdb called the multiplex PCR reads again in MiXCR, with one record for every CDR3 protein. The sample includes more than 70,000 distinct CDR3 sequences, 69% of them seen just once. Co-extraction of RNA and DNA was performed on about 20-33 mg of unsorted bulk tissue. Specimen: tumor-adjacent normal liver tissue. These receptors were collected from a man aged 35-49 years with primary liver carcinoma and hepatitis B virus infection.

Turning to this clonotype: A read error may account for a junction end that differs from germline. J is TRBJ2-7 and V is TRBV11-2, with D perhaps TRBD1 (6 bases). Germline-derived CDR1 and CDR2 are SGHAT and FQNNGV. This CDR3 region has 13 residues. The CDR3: CTSSYRGSYKQYF. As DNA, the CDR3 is TGTACCAGCAGCTATAGGGGGTCCTACAAGCAGTACTTC.

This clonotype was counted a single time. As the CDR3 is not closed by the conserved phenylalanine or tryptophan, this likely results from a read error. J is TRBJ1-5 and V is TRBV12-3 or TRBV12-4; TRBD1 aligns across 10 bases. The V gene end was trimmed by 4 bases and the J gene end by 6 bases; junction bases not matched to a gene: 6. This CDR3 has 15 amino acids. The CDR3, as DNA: TGTGCCAGCAGTTGCGACAGGGGGCTAGTTCAGCCCCAGCATATT. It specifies CASSCDRGLVQPQHI.

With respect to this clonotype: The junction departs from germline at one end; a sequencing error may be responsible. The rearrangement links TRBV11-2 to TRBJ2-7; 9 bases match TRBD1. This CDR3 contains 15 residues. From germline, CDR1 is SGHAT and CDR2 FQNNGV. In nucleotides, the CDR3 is TGTGCTAGCAGCCAAATCGGGACAGGGCCGTACGAGCAGTACTTC. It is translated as CASSQIGTGPYEQYF.

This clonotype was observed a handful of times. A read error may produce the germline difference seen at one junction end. DNA for the CDR3: TGTGCCGGCAGCCAGAAGGAAAGGACAGATTTT. Protein: CAGSQKERTDF. V gene TRBV5-4 combines with J gene TRBJ2-3, with a possible D match to TRBD1 (6 bases). This CDR3 is built from 11 residues. Per germline, CDR1 SGHNT and CDR2 YYREEE (reference sequence).

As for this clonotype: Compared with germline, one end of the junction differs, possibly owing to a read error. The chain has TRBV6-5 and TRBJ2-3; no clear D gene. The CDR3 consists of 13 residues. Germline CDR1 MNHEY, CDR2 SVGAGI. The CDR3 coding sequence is TGTGCCAGCAGTGCAGGTGCTACAGATACGCGGTATTTT. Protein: CASSAGATDTRYF.

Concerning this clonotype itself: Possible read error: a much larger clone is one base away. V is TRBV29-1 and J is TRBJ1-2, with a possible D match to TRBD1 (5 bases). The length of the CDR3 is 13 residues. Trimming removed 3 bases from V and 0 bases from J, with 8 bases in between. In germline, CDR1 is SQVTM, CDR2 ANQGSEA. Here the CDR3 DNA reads TGCAGCGTTGAGGCAGGGTCTAACTATGGCTACACCTTC. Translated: CSVEAGSNYGYTF.

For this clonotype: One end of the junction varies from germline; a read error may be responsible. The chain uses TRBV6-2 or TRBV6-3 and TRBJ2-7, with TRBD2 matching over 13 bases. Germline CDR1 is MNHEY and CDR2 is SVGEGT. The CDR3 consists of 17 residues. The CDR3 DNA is TGTGCCAGCAGCCAGAGACTGGGACTAGCGGGGACCTACGGGCAGTACTTC. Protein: CASSQRLGLAGTYGQYF.

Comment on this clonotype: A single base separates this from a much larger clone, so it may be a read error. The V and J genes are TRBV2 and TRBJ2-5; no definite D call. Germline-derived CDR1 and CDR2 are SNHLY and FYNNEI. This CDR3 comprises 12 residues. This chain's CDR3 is CTSSDAQETQYF. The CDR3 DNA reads TGTACCAGCAGTGATGCGCAAGAGACCCAGTACTTC.

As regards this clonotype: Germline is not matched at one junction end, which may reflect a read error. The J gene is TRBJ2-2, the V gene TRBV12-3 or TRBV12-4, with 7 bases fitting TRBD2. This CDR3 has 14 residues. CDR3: CAGSLSGNTGGLFF. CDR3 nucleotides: TGTGCCGGCAGTTTAAGCGGGAACACCGGGGGGCTGTTTTTT.